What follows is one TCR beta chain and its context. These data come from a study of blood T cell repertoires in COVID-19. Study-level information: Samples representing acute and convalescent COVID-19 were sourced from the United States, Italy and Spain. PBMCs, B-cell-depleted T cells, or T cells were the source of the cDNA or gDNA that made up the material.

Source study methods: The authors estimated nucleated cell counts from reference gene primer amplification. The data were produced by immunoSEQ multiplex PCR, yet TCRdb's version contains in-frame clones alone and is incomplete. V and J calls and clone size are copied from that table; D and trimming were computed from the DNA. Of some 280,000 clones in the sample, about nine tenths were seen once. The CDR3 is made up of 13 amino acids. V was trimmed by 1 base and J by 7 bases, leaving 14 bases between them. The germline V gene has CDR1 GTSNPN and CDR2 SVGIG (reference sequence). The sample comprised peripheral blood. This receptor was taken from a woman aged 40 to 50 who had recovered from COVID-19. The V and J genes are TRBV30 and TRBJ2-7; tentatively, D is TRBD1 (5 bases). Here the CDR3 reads CAWSAWEGAEQYF. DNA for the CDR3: TGTGCCTGGAGTGCCTGGGAAGGGGCTGAGCAGTACTTC. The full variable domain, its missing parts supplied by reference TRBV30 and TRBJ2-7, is SQTIHQWPATLVQPVGSPLSLECTVEGTSNPNLYWYRQAAGRGLQLLFYSVGIGQISSEVPQNLSASRPQDRQFILSSKKLLLSDSGFYLCAWSAWEGAEQYFGPGTRLTVT.